This record concerns one T cell receptor (beta chain) sequence. This sample is part of a study of identical twins. CDR1 and CDR2 (germline): MNHEY, SMNVEV (reference sequence). CDR3 length: 15 residues. TCRdb processed the 5' RACE reads anew with MiXCR; each CDR3 protein has one entry. The repertoire consists of some 1,700,000 distinct CDR3 sequences, with about 32% occurring once and the leading ten covering approximately 0.29%. The chain joins TRBV27 to TRBJ2-4, with 10 bases aligning to TRBD2. The J call may not be correct, given that the DNA end is closer to TRBJ2-7. Sequencing was done on a sample of cord blood. The receptor comes from a newborn girl in good health. DNA of the CDR3: TGTGCCAGCAGTTTTATTACTAGCGGGGCTCGCGAGCAGTACTTC. It yields the protein CASSFITSGAREQYF.